The 27 T cell receptor beta chains below were found in one sample sequenced in a study of PD-L1 blockade in urothelial cancer. The assay was immunoSEQ multiplex PCR, and TCRdb's table has in-frame clones only and misses some. Here the sample spans 48,000 or so clones, more than 80% being singletons. Documented time point: peripheral blood 6 weeks after treatment start. The sequences come from PBMCs, collected around atezolizumab (anti-PD-L1) treatment. These receptors were obtained from a man between 65 and 85 years old with urothelial cancer.

This chain links TRBV20-1 with TRBJ2-4; D is unclear. The V gene lost 6 bases and the J gene lost 3 bases, with 6 bases spanning the gap. The CDR3 length is 11 residues. The V gene's germline CDR1 is DFQATT and CDR2 SNEGSKA (reference sequence). The CDR3 protein is CSAPYKNIQYF. CDR3 in DNA: TGCAGTGCCCCGTACAAAAACATTCAGTACTTC.

This chain connects TRBV2 to TRBJ2-2, with D maybe TRBD2 (5 bases). The ends were cut back, 6 bases at V and 6 bases at J, with 8 bases in the middle. The germline V gene encodes CDR1 SNHLY and CDR2 FYNNEI. This CDR3 region has 12 residues. CDR3 nucleotide sequence: TGTGCCAGCAGGGTGCGGGCCGGGGAGCTGTTTTTT. Translating gives CASRVRAGELFF.

The V call is TRBV10-3, the J call TRBJ1-1, with 9 bases that match TRBD1. Per germline, CDR1 ENHRY and CDR2 SYGVKD. This CDR3 contains 16 residues. With V trimmed by 0 bases and J by 5 bases, 7 bases remained unmatched. The CDR3 is CAISESRNRGRTEAFF. The CDR3 bases are TGTGCCATCAGTGAGTCAAGGAACAGGGGGCGGACTGAAGCTTTCTTT.

The V gene is TRBV6-5, the J gene TRBJ2-2; 7 nucleotides align to TRBD2. There are 14 residues in the CDR3. The junction had 6 bases not matched to a gene; V was cut back by 6 bases and J by 5 bases. CDR1 and CDR2 (germline): MNHEY, SVGAGI. CDR3 region: CASRQLATTGELFF. DNA of the CDR3: TGTGCCAGCAGACAACTAGCGACTACCGGGGAGCTGTTTTTT.

The V and J genes are TRBV15 and TRBJ2-7, with TRBD1 identical over 10 bases. The J segment lost 4 bases and the V segment lost 6 bases, leaving 12 bases of the junction unmatched. Germline CDR1 reads LNHNV; CDR2 reads YYDKDF (reference sequence). This CDR3 region has 16 residues. The CDR3 loop reads CATRQTGTGDDYEQYF. The CDR3 DNA is TGTGCCACCAGACAAACCGGGACAGGGGATGATTACGAGCAGTACTTC.

The J gene is TRBJ2-7, the V gene TRBV2; no clear D. The CDR3 length is 14 residues. Germline loops: CDR1 SNHLY, CDR2 FYNNEI. V lost 3 bases, J lost 0 bases, and 9 bases lay in between. CDR3: CASSEERDSYEQYF. The CDR3 DNA reads TGTGCCAGCAGTGAGGAGCGAGACTCCTACGAGCAGTACTTC.

The chain carries TRBV28 and TRBJ1-2; a weak D match, TRBD1 (6 bases). The germline V gene encodes CDR1 MDHEN and CDR2 SYDVKM. The CDR3 extends over 14 amino acids. The ends were cut back, 3 bases at V and 4 bases at J, with 12 bases in the middle. DNA for the CDR3: TGTGCCAGCAGTTTCTTGGGGGCCGGCTATGGCTACACCTTC. It yields the protein CASSFLGAGYGYTF.

The chain has TRBV28 and TRBJ2-7; 10 bases are a match to TRBD2. With 1 base clipped from V and 6 bases from J, the junction kept 3 bases outside the gene matches. Germline CDR1 reads MDHEN; CDR2 reads SYDVKM. The CDR3 covers 14 residues. The CDR3 reads CASSLFLAGVEQYF. In DNA, the CDR3 is TGTGCCAGCAGTTTATTTCTAGCGGGAGTCGAGCAGTACTTC.

The chain uses TRBV2 and TRBJ2-1; TRBD2 aligns across 7 bases. V lost 2 bases to trimming and J lost 1 base; unmatched junction nucleotides: 5. The V gene's germline CDR1 is SNHLY and CDR2 FYNNEI. The length of the CDR3 is 16 residues. CDR3 in DNA: TGTGCCAGCAGTGAAAGCCTAGCGGTATCCTACAATGAGCAGTTCTTC. It translates to CASSESLAVSYNEQFF.

The V and J genes are TRBV29-1 and TRBJ2-1, with 12 nucleotides matching TRBD2. J lost 4 bases, V lost 6 bases, and 1 base had no gene match. Germline V gene data show CDR1 as SQVTM and CDR2 as ANQGSEA. This CDR3 has 13 residues. The CDR3 region has the DNA TGCAGCGTGACTAGCGGGAGTTACAATGAGCAGTTCTTC. It codes for CSVTSGSYNEQFF.

The gene calls are TRBV28 and TRBJ1-1; D is undetermined. This CDR3 is 14 amino acids long. CDR1 and CDR2 (germline): MDHEN, SYDVKM. V was pared by 2 bases and J by 5 bases, with 12 bases between. The chain's CDR3 is CASSLLRRGTEAFF. In DNA form, the CDR3 reads TGTGCCAGCAGTTTACTCAGGCGCGGGACTGAAGCTTTCTTT. The whole variable domain, remainder taken from reference TRBV28 and TRBJ1-1, is DVKVTQSSRYLVKRTGEKVFLECVQDMDHENMFWYRQDPGLGLRLIYFSYDVKMKEKGDIPEGYSVSREKKERFSLILESASTNQTSMYLCASSLLRRGTEAFFGQGTRLTVV.

V usage is TRBV28 and J usage is TRBJ1-2; the D is unclear. The germline V and J ends were trimmed by 3 bases and 9 bases, with 26 bases remaining between them. Germline loops: CDR1 MDHEN, CDR2 SYDVKM. The CDR3 runs to 17 residues. CDR3 coding DNA: TGTGCCAGCAGTTTGGTCGTCCCCGTTCGTCTGCGGAGGAGCTACACCTTC. As protein: CASSLVVPVRLRRSYTF.

This chain connects TRBV19 to TRBJ1-5, with a possible D match to TRBD1 (6 bases). Per germline, CDR1 LNHDA and CDR2 SQIVND (reference sequence). This CDR3 is 13 amino acids long. The germline V and J ends were trimmed by 5 bases and 10 bases, with 15 bases remaining between them. CDR3: CASSARGKGPQHF. The CDR3, as DNA: TGTGCCAGTAGTGCAAGGGGGAAGGGACCCCAGCATTTT. Based on the CDR3 plus reference TRBV19 and TRBJ1-5, the full variable domain is DGGITQSPKYLFRKEGQNVTLSCEQNLNHDAMYWYRQDPGQGLRLIYYSQIVNDFQKGDIAEGYSVSREKKESFPLTVTSAQKNPTAFYLCASSARGKGPQHFGDGTRLSIL.

This chain connects TRBV19 to TRBJ2-2; the D gene is possibly TRBD1 (6 bases). V shed 1 base and J shed 5 bases, with 11 bases lying between them. The CDR3 is 15 amino acids. Germline loops: CDR1 LNHDA, CDR2 SQIVND (reference sequence). The DNA for the CDR3 is TGTGCCAGTAGTATAGGGACAGATAGGACCGGGGAGCTGTTTTTT. As protein: CASSIGTDRTGELFF.

The CDR3: CASSLELVEPKAFF. The DNA for the CDR3 is TGTGCCAGCAGCTTGGAATTGGTTGAACCTAAAGCTTTCTTT. This chain joins TRBV5-4 and TRBJ1-1, with unresolved D. Germline CDR1 is SGHNT and CDR2 is YYREEE (reference sequence). V gave up 0 bases and J gave up 9 bases, with 15 bases separating them. The CDR3 extends over 14 amino acids.

This chain uses TRBV5-1 with TRBJ1-3, with D maybe TRBD1 (5 bases). Per germline, CDR1 SGHRS and CDR2 YFSETQ. V was shortened by 0 bases and J by 4 bases, with 8 bases between the two germline ends. The CDR3 runs 14 residues. CDR3 sequence reads: CASSLAQGGNTIYF. CDR3 DNA sequence: TGCGCCAGCAGCTTGGCGCAGGGAGGAAACACCATATATTTT.

This chain links TRBV10-1 with TRBJ2-1; 11 bases align to TRBD2. In germline, CDR1 is WNHNN, CDR2 SYGVQD (reference sequence). J was trimmed by 0 bases and V by 8 bases; bases with no gene match: 9. This CDR3 contains 17 residues. CDR3 bases: TGCGCCAGCCCGACTAGCGGGACCAGCCGCTCCTACAATGAGCAGTTCTTC. Its protein product is CASPTSGTSRSYNEQFF.

This clone has more than one count but fewer than ten. The J gene is TRBJ1-5, the V gene TRBV27; D unclear. CDR1 is MNHEY, CDR2 SMNVEV, per germline (reference sequence). The germline V and J ends were trimmed by 2 bases and 4 bases, with 6 bases remaining between them. The CDR3 extends over 13 amino acids. CDR3 in DNA: TGTGCCAGCAGTTTAGGGCCGAATCAGCCCCAGCATTTT. Residues: CASSLGPNQPQHF.

The V and J genes are TRBV4-1 and TRBJ1-6; no definite D call. CDR3 size: 14 residues. Per germline, CDR1 MGHRA and CDR2 YSYEKL. Trimming removed 4 bases at V and 4 bases at J, with 8 bases between. CDR3 residues: CASSPPGYNSPLHF. The CDR3 nucleotides read TGCGCCAGCAGCCCTCCGGGGTATAATTCACCCCTCCACTTT.

The chain employs TRBV4-1 and TRBJ2-3; 11 bases align to TRBD2. CDR1 and CDR2 from the germline V gene are MGHRA and YSYEKL. The CDR3 is 16 amino acids. V lost 5 bases, J lost 5 bases, and 9 bases stayed unmatched. For the CDR3, the DNA is TGCGCCAGCAGCGTAAATAGCGGGAGGGCCGGAGATACGCAGTATTTT. It specifies CASSVNSGRAGDTQYF.

The CDR3 nucleotides are TGTGCCAGCAGTCGCACAGGGTACGTACATCTGAATGAGCAGTTCTTC. Amino acid sequence: CASSRTGYVHLNEQFF. V usage is TRBV5-5 and J usage is TRBJ2-1; maybe TRBD1 (6 bases). The CDR3 sequence is 16 residues long. Germline CDR1 reads SGHKS; CDR2 reads YYEKEE (reference sequence). Trimming left V 5 bases short and J 7 bases short, with 22 bases between.

This clone was counted only a few times. CDR3 sequence reads: CASSMTANYGYTF. The CDR3 bases are TGTGCCAGTAGTATGACTGCTAACTATGGCTACACCTTC. This chain connects TRBV19 to TRBJ1-2; D is unresolved. V gave up 3 bases and J gave up 0 bases, with 5 bases separating them. The CDR3 loop spans 13 amino acids. The germline CDR1 and CDR2 sequences are LNHDA and SQIVND (reference sequence).

The chain is built from TRBV27 and TRBJ1-2, with D unresolved. The germline V and J ends were trimmed by 6 bases and 4 bases, with 18 bases remaining between them. This CDR3 has 15 amino acids. CDR1 MNHEY and CDR2 SMNVEV come from the germline V gene (reference sequence). The CDR3 here is CASSLIPPGSYGYTF. The CDR3 region has the DNA TGTGCCAGCAGCCTCATCCCCCCGGGATCCTATGGCTACACCTTC.

V is TRBV29-1 and J is TRBJ2-7, with D unclear. Germline CDR1 is SQVTM and CDR2 is ANQGSEA. The length of the CDR3 is 14 residues. Trimming removed 4 bases at V and 7 bases at J, with 20 bases between. Here the CDR3 DNA reads TGCAGCGTTGGGGCCAACAGATTTGAAGAGGAGCAGTACTTC. This sequence encodes CSVGANRFEEEQYF.

The chain combines TRBV2 with TRBJ1-4, with D tentatively TRBD1 (6 bases). The V gene lost 5 bases and the J gene lost 7 bases, with 14 bases spanning the gap. Germline V CDR1 and CDR2: SNHLY, FYNNEI. The CDR3 extends over 14 amino acids. DNA for the CDR3: TGTGCCAGCAGTCGTCACAGGGAGGGTGAAAAACTGTTTTTT. This encodes CASSRHREGEKLFF.

CDR3 coding DNA: TGTGCCAGCAGGGCGTTGGGCGGGAGGACCGGGGAGCTGTTTTTT. Translated: CASRALGGRTGELFF. This chain links TRBV2 with TRBJ2-2, with 8 bases lining up with TRBD2. Germline CDR1 reads SNHLY; CDR2 reads FYNNEI. V lost 6 bases to trimming and J lost 5 bases; unmatched junction nucleotides: 8. The CDR3 loop spans 15 amino acids.

V and J are TRBV25-1 and TRBJ2-1, with 14 bases identical to TRBD2. The germline CDR1 and CDR2 sequences are MGHDK and SYGVNS. The junction had 15 bases not matched to a gene; V was cut back by 7 bases and J by 7 bases. CDR3 length: 18 residues. CDR3 residues: CASTGTSGSNLRRNEQFF. The CDR3 region has the DNA TGTGCCAGCACCGGGACTAGCGGGAGTAACCTTAGGAGGAATGAGCAGTTCTTC.